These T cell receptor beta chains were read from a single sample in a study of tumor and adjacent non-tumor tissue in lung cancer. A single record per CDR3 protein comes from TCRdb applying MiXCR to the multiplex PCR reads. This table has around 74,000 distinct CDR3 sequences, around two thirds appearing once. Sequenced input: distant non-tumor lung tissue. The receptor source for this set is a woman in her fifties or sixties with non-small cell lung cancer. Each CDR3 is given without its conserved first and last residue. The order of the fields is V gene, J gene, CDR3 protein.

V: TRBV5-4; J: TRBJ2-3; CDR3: VNTRGQVTDTQY
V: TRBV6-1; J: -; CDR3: ASSEFWASGEDEQY
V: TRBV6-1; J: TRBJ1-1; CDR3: ASSPAGEGQTEAF
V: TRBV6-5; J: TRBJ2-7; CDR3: ASTPASSYEQY
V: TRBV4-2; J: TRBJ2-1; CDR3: ASSQDSDSGSLYEQF
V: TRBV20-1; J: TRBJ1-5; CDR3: SARAPKGFGNQPQH
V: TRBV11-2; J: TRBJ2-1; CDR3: ASSLESGTGQF
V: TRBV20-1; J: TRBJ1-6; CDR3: SARRLGTENNLPLH
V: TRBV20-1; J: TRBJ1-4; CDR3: SARVGQGLKKLF
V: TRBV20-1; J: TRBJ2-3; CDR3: SATGRTTRTDTQY
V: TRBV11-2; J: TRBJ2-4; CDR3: ASSSTGTLQLLAKNIQY